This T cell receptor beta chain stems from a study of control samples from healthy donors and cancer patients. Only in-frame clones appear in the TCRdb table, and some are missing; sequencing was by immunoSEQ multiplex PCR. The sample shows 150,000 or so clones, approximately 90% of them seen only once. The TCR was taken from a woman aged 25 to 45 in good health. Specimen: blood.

This CDR3 is CASSLSGTSYNEQFF. CDR3 sequence (DNA): TGTGCCAGCAGTCTCAGCGGGACTTCCTACAATGAGCAGTTCTTC. This chain links TRBV6-5 with TRBJ2-1; 7 positions agree with TRBD2. In germline, CDR1 is MNHEY, CDR2 SVGAGI. This CDR3 comprises 15 residues. Trimming took 5 bases from V and 1 from J; bases not matched to a gene: 5.